Listed here are 9 T cell receptor beta chains from one sample, sequenced in a study of cytomegalovirus exposure and HLA in healthy donors. Clones were sequenced by immunoSEQ multiplex PCR, and TCRdb holds only the in-frame ones, with some missing. This sample yields approximately 100,000 clones, of which roughly 87% are seen a single time; approximately 5.8% belongs to the top ten. The sequenced material came from PBMCs. Every receptor here comes from a man aged 18 to 29 in good health and CMV-seropositive.

The J gene is TRBJ1-1, the V gene TRBV11-3; D unclear. CDR1 SGHNT and CDR2 YENEEA come from the germline V gene. The CDR3 extends over 16 amino acids. Trimming took off 1 base at V and 0 bases at J, with 12 bases between the two ends. CDR3 loop: CASSLGLREMNTEAFF. For the CDR3, the DNA is TGTGCCAGCAGCTTAGGTTTGAGAGAAATGAACACTGAAGCTTTCTTT.

The chain recombines TRBV5-1 with TRBJ2-7; the D is unclear. CDR3 length equals 13 residues. Per the germline V gene, CDR1 is SGHRS and CDR2 is YFSETQ. V lost 3 bases and J lost 0, with 7 bases in between. The CDR3 region is CASSYASSYEQYF. In DNA, the CDR3 is TGCGCCAGCAGCTACGCTAGCTCCTACGAGCAGTACTTC.

CDR3 residues: CASSLGTGRMNYGYTF. The DNA of the CDR3 is TGCGCCAGCAGCTTGGGGACAGGGAGAATGAACTATGGCTACACCTTC. The chain employs TRBV5-1 and TRBJ1-2; 8 bases match TRBD1. Germline-derived CDR1 and CDR2 are SGHRS and YFSETQ. V dropped 0 bases and J dropped 2; count of bases not matched to a gene: 6. The CDR3 has 16 amino acids.

The chain links TRBV15 to TRBJ2-3; 9 bases agree with TRBD1. Per germline, CDR1 LNHNV and CDR2 YYDKDF (reference sequence). The CDR3 spans 12 residues. The V segment lost 9 bases and the J segment 12 bases; nucleotides outside the gene matches: 10. CDR3 coding DNA: TGTGCCACTAGCGAACAGGGGGCGAAACAGTATTTT. This encodes CATSEQGAKQYF.

The chain couples TRBV4-1 to TRBJ2-1, with D perhaps TRBD1 (6 bases). The CDR3 contains 16 residues. Trimming took off 0 bases at V and 4 bases at J, with 13 bases between the two ends. Germline loops: CDR1 MGHRA, CDR2 YSYEKL. DNA for the CDR3: TGCGCCAGCAGCCAAGATCTAGGGGGAAAGTACAATGAGCAGTTCTTC. Translation gives CASSQDLGGKYNEQFF.

The chain employs TRBV13 and TRBJ1-3, with a weak D call TRBD1 (5 bases). V was cut by 3 bases and J by 0 bases, with 9 bases left in between. Germline CDR1 is PRHDT and CDR2 is FYEKMQ (reference sequence). This CDR3 spans 15 amino acids. CDR3 DNA: TGTGCCAGCAGCTTGGTCGGGGGCTCTGGAAACACCATATATTTT. It specifies CASSLVGGSGNTIYF.

The CDR3 coding sequence is TGTGCCATCAGTGAGCCGGGTGGACAGGGAGATGGCAATGAGCAGTTCTTC. Protein product: CAISEPGGQGDGNEQFF. The chain joins TRBV10-3 to TRBJ2-1; 8 nucleotides align to TRBD1. The V segment lost 2 bases and the J segment 6 bases; nucleotides outside the gene matches: 12. Germline V gene data show CDR1 as ENHRY and CDR2 as SYGVKD. The CDR3 is 17 amino acids.

This chain joins TRBV5-1 and TRBJ1-1, with TRBD1 as a possible D gene (5 bases). Trimming cost V 5 bases and J 1 base, with 24 bases left between them. The CDR3 has 18 amino acids. The V gene's germline CDR1 is SGHRS and CDR2 YFSETQ. The DNA of the CDR3 is TGCGCCAGCAGTTATAGGAATCCCGTCGGGGGAACGAACACTGAAGCTTTCTTT. Encoded protein: CASSYRNPVGGTNTEAFF.

The genes are TRBV9 and TRBJ1-5; D gene uncertain. This CDR3 has 15 residues. Germline V gene data show CDR1 as SGDLS and CDR2 as YYNGEE. V gave up 0 bases and J gave up 5 bases, with 12 bases separating them. The CDR3 DNA sequence: TGTGCCAGCAGCGTAGATGCGAGGCGGGATCAGCCCCAGCATTTT. Its protein is CASSVDARRDQPQHF.